Described below is a single T cell receptor beta chain sequence and its context. The antigen is not known. The sample is drawn from a study of cytomegalovirus exposure and HLA in healthy donors. Trimming shortened V by 6 bases and J by 0 bases, and 11 bases separated the two germline ends. The CDR3 runs to 15 residues. Germline V gives CDR1 SGHNT, CDR2 YENEEA. Use of 60 Vbeta and 13 Jbeta primers characterized the PCR. Profiling relied on immunoSEQ multiplex PCR, and the TCRdb table lists in-frame clones only, not all of them. The data show roughly 190,000 clones, approximately 90% seen once. Broader study findings: The authors listed around 150 TCR beta chains as cytomegalovirus-associated. Per a prior analysis, the majority of TCR beta V segments were productive roughly 87% or roughly 30% of the time.

Material for sequencing was PBMCs. The sequence was obtained from a boy under 10 years old in good health and CMV-seronegative. The rearrangement uses TRBV11-3 and TRBJ2-2; possible D gene TRBD1, 6 bases. The CDR3 nucleotides read TGTGCCAGCAGTCCGGGACACACGAACACCGGGGAGCTGTTTTTT. Translation gives CASSPGHTNTGELFF.